Listed below are T cell receptor beta chains from one sample, sequenced in a study of persistence of HIV-infected CD4 T cells. Clones were sequenced by immunoSEQ multiplex PCR, and TCRdb holds only the in-frame ones, with some missing. Of about 43,000 clones listed, about 90% are singletons. These receptors' targets are unknown. Sequenced here: CD4+ T cells sorted from PBMCs after 18-hour stimulation, sampled from a patient who received antiretroviral therapy. The receptors here all came from an adult man with HIV who was CMV-seropositive. CDR3s include the opening cysteine and the closing phenylalanine or tryptophan. The D gene is left open where the match is weak. Clone sizes are given selectively: once, few, many, or a class where the clone is expanded.

abundance	j_gene	v_gene	d_gene	CDR3nt	CDR3aa
.	TRBJ1-2	TRBV18	.	TGTGCCAGCTCACCTCAGGGGACTAATGGCTACACCTTC	CASSPQGTNGYTF
once	TRBJ2-4	TRBV19	TRBD2	TGTGCCAGTAGTCCTGGGACTAGCGGGGGGCGATACATTCAGTACTTC	CASSPGTSGGRYIQYF
.	TRBJ1-4	TRBV4-2	.	TGTGCCAGCAGCCAAGATGGGAAGGGAAAAGAAAAACTGTTTTTT	CASSQDGKGKEKLFF
.	TRBJ2-7	TRBV5-4	TRBD1	TGTGCCAGCAGTTCTGGAGGGACAGGGGCCTACGAGCAGTACTTC	CASSSGGTGAYEQYF
.	TRBJ2-3	TRBV14	TRBD2	TGTGCCAGCAGCCAAGCTCCCGTCTCGGGACTAGCGGCTCTCGATACGCAGTATTTT	CASSQAPVSGLAALDTQYF
.	TRBJ1-2	TRBV9	.	TGTGCCAGCAGCGTAGGCAGGGTTGGTGGTGGCTACACCTTC	CASSVGRVGGGYTF
.	TRBJ1-4	TRBV3-1/TRBV3-2	.	TGTGCCAGCAGCCAAGGTGGGATATCTAATGAAAAACTGTTTTTT	CASSQGGISNEKLFF
.	TRBJ1-5	TRBV25-1	.	TGTGCCAGCACCCCGGGGGGGCGCAATCAGCCCCAGCATTTT	CASTPGGRNQPQHF
.	TRBJ2-1	TRBV6-5	.	TGTGCCAGCACTCGGGACCCCTCCTTTTACAATGAGCAGTTCTTC	CASTRDPSFYNEQFF
.	TRBJ1-4	TRBV14	TRBD1	TGTGCCAGCAGCCGGACAGGGATGACTAATGAAAAACTGTTTTTT	CASSRTGMTNEKLFF
.	TRBJ1-5	TRBV27	TRBD1	TGTGCCAGCAGGGCGATGGGGACAGTCAATAGCAATCAGCCCCAGCATTTT	CASRAMGTVNSNQPQHF
.	TRBJ1-2	TRBV28	.	TGTGCCAGTCGGGGGCAGGCGTCTCTTAACTATGGCTACACCTTC	CASRGQASLNYGYTF
once	TRBJ2-2	TRBV21-1	.	TGTGCCAGCAGCAAAGCTACGTACGCTAAAGTTCCGAACACCGGGGAGCTGTTTTTT	CASSKATYAKVPNTGELFF
.	TRBJ2-7	TRBV6-5	TRBD1	TGTGCCAGCAGTTACCTCGGACAGGGATCTTACGAGCAGTACTTC	CASSYLGQGSYEQYF
.	TRBJ2-1	TRBV19	TRBD2	TGTGCCAGTAGTACTACTAGCGGGGGTTACAATGAGCAGTTCTTC	CASSTTSGGYNEQFF
.	TRBJ2-7	TRBV19	.	TGTGCCAGTAGTAGCGGTGGGCCGAGGAACGAGCAGTACTTC	CASSSGGPRNEQYF
.	TRBJ1-5	TRBV28	.	TGTGCCAGCAGTTTAACAGATAGCAATCAGCCCCAGCATTTT	CASSLTDSNQPQHF
.	TRBJ2-2	TRBV7-2	.	TGTGCCAGCAGCTTAGTTGTTCATTTAGGGGGGGCGAACACCGGGGAGCTGTTTTTT	CASSLVVHLGGANTGELFF
.	TRBJ1-1	TRBV6-5	.	TGTGCCAGCAAGGGGCGGAACACTGAAGCTTTCTTT	CASKGRNTEAFF
.	TRBJ1-1	TRBV28	.	TGTGCCAGCAGTTTATTGGATCAGACAGGATCTAACACTGAAGCTTTCTTT	CASSLLDQTGSNTEAFF
.	TRBJ1-6	TRBV14	.	TGTGCCAGCAGCCAAGTGGGGGGAGGCTATAATTCACCCCTCCACTTT	CASSQVGGGYNSPLHF
.	TRBJ2-7	TRBV10-3	.	TGTGCCATCAGTGAGTCGTACGGTACCTACGAGCAGTACTTC	CAISESYGTYEQYF
.	TRBJ2-3	TRBV2	.	TGTGCCGGCCGGCGGGACGCTCTACTCACAGATACGCAGTATTTT	CAGRRDALLTDTQYF
.	TRBJ1-2	TRBV15	.	TGTGCCACCAGCAGAGATAGGGAGGGGGTTTTGGGCTACACCTTC	CATSRDREGVLGYTF
.	TRBJ1-4	TRBV18	.	TGTGCCAGCTCACCATCTCGACAAACGGGGGCTAATGAAAAACTGTTTTTT	CASSPSRQTGANEKLFF
once	TRBJ1-1	TRBV27	.	TGTGCCAGCAGTTTAAACAGGGACATTATGAACACTGAAGCTTTCTTT	CASSLNRDIMNTEAFF
.	TRBJ2-3	TRBV6-6	TRBD1	TGTGCCAGCAGGCGACAGGGGGGCACAGATACGCAGTATTTT	CASRRQGGTDTQYF
.	TRBJ1-4	TRBV2	TRBD1	TGTGCCAGCAGTGAAGCGCTGACAGGGGGTAGTGAAAAACTGTTTTTT	CASSEALTGGSEKLFF
.	TRBJ1-2	TRBV7-9	.	TGTGCCAGCAGCTTAGGGGCAGTTAACTATGGCTACACCTTC	CASSLGAVNYGYTF
once	TRBJ1-4	TRBV5-1	.	TGCGCCAGCAGCTTGCCGGGTGGGGCTGGGACTAATGAAAAACTGTTTTTT	CASSLPGGAGTNEKLFF
.	TRBJ2-6	TRBV19	TRBD1	TGTGCCAGTAAGCGGACAGGCCCTTTCTCTGGGGCCAACGTCCTGACTTTC	CASKRTGPFSGANVLTF
.	TRBJ2-3	TRBV24-1	.	TGTGCCACCGGATTAGAGACCACAGATACGCAGTATTTT	CATGLETTDTQYF
.	TRBJ2-3	TRBV2	.	TGTGCCAGCAGCGGACAGAGCACAGATACGCAGTATTTT	CASSGQSTDTQYF
.	TRBJ2-1	TRBV19	TRBD2	TGTGCCAGTAGTATATGGACTAGCGGCTTTTCCTACAATGAGCAGTTCTTC	CASSIWTSGFSYNEQFF
.	TRBJ1-5	TRBV6-1	.	TGTGCCAGCAGTGAAGAAAAGGGCGGTAATCAGCCCCAGCATTTT	CASSEEKGGNQPQHF
.	TRBJ1-2	TRBV19	.	TGTGCCAGTAGTCCTCCCGCAGGGTTCGGCGGAGGCTACACCTTC	CASSPPAGFGGGYTF
.	TRBJ1-5	TRBV27	.	TGTGCCAGCAGTTTAATGAAAGGGGATCAGCCCCAGCATTTT	CASSLMKGDQPQHF
once	TRBJ2-7	TRBV4-1	.	TGCGCCAGCAGCCACTCCTACGAGCAGTACTTC	CASSHSYEQYF
.	TRBJ2-4	TRBV15	.	TGTGCCACCAGCAGAGACTCCAAAAACATTCAGTACTTC	CATSRDSKNIQYF
.	TRBJ1-5	TRBV19	.	TGTGCCAGTAGTAGGGTTAGCAATCAGCCCCAGCATTTT	CASSRVSNQPQHF
.	TRBJ2-2	TRBV7-8	.	TGTGCCAGCAGCTTAGCGTCGTGGGTGTCCGGGGAGCTGTTTTTT	CASSLASWVSGELFF
once	TRBJ1-5	TRBV29-1	.	TGCAGCGTTGAATTGGGACCGGGGCCCCAGCATTTT	CSVELGPGPQHF
.	TRBJ1-4	TRBV6-5	.	TGTGCCAGCACCCGAGGGGTGGCCGGAAAACTGTTTTTT	CASTRGVAGKLFF
.	TRBJ2-6	TRBV10-3	.	TGTGCCATCAGCCTAGGTTCTGCTGGGGCCAACGTCCTGACTTTC	CAISLGSAGANVLTF
once	TRBJ1-5	TRBV19	.	TGTGCCAGTAGTATAGAGATGTTTGATCAGCCCCAGCATTTT	CASSIEMFDQPQHF
.	TRBJ1-5	TRBV28	.	TGTGCCAGCAGGGGCAGCAATCAGCCCCAGCATTTT	CASRGSNQPQHF
.	TRBJ1-5	TRBV6-2/TRBV6-3	.	TGTGCCAGCAGTTCCGGACAGATCCTTATGGGCAATCAGCCCCAGCATTTT	CASSSGQILMGNQPQHF
.	TRBJ1-3	TRBV12-3/TRBV12-4	.	TGTGCCAGTGTTAGGGGGGCAGGAAACACCATATATTTT	CASVRGAGNTIYF